The 26 T cell receptor beta chains below come from one sample, sequenced in a study of T cell responses to AZD1222 COVID-19 vaccine. Assay: immunoSEQ multiplex PCR; the TCRdb copy retains only in-frame clones and omits some. The table has approximately 190,000 clones, 80% to 95% seen once. The sample here was peripheral blood, taken 28 days after the second AZD1222 dose. Receptors originate from an adult who received the AZD1222 COVID-19 vaccine.

V usage is TRBV6-1 and J usage is TRBJ2-1; no clear D. Trimming shortened V by 1 base and J by 10 bases, and 8 bases separated the two germline ends. This CDR3 spans 12 amino acids. Germline V gene lookup returns CDR1 MNHNS and CDR2 SASEGT. The CDR3 nucleotides are TGTGCCAGCAGTGAAGAGGCTCGGGAGCAGTTCTTC. Protein: CASSEEAREQFF.

The gene calls are TRBV18 and TRBJ1-2; TRBD1 matches at 12 bases. This CDR3 contains 15 residues. Germline CDR1 reads KGHSH; CDR2 reads LQKENI. J lost 6 bases, V lost 10 bases, and 12 bases had no gene match. CDR3 sequence: CATDLGTGGTDGYTF. The CDR3 bases are TGTGCCACCGACTTAGGGACAGGGGGCACCGATGGCTACACCTTC.

V and J are TRBV4-3 and TRBJ2-3; D unresolved. Germline V gives CDR1 LGHNA, CDR2 YSLEER. This CDR3 region has 15 residues. V was cut by 1 base and J by 0 bases, with 8 bases left in between. The CDR3, as DNA: TGCGCCAGCAGCCAAGCGGGTCCTAGCACAGATACGCAGTATTTT. Protein: CASSQAGPSTDTQYF.

Here the CDR3 reads CASSPGTGRSTEQFF. CDR3 coding DNA: TGCGCCAGCAGCCCAGGGACAGGGAGGTCTACTGAGCAGTTCTTC. The chain carries TRBV5-1 and TRBJ2-1; the match to TRBD1 covers 9 bases. Germline V CDR1 and CDR2: SGHRS, YFSETQ. The CDR3 is made up of 15 amino acids. The V gene end was trimmed by 4 bases and the J gene end by 9 bases; junction bases not matched to a gene: 11.

The CDR3: CASTQTLYGEAQHF. As DNA, the CDR3 is TGTGCCAGCACGCAGACCCTGTACGGGGAAGCCCAGCATTTT. V and J are TRBV6-5 and TRBJ1-5; D unresolved. Per germline, CDR1 MNHEY and CDR2 SVGAGI. Trimming left V 7 bases short and J 11 bases short, with 21 bases between. The CDR3 contains 14 residues.

The V and J genes are TRBV9 and TRBJ1-2; D is unclear. The CDR3 is 14 amino acids. V was shortened by 0 bases and J by 2 bases, with 8 bases between the two germline ends. CDR1 and CDR2 (germline): SGDLS, YYNGEE. The CDR3 DNA sequence: TGTGCCAGCAGCGTAGCTCACGGAAACTATGGCTACACCTTC. Its translation: CASSVAHGNYGYTF.

This clone was seen a few times. The genes are TRBV4-2 and TRBJ1-1, with D hard to call. Germline V gives CDR1 LGHNA, CDR2 YNFKEQ. This CDR3 spans 14 amino acids. V lost 0 bases to trimming and J lost 6 bases, with 11 bases between them. The CDR3 protein is CASSQERVIAEAFF. DNA of the CDR3: TGTGCCAGCAGCCAAGAAAGGGTGATAGCTGAAGCTTTCTTT.

The V gene is TRBV6-5, the J gene TRBJ1-5; D is unclear. With 0 bases removed from V and 6 bases from J, the gap between germline ends came to 6 bases. Germline assignment: CDR1 MNHEY and CDR2 SVGAGI. This CDR3 contains 13 residues. The CDR3 sequence: CASSYSTGQPQHF. The DNA of the CDR3 is TGTGCCAGCAGTTACTCGACGGGTCAGCCCCAGCATTTT.

The CDR3 coding sequence is TGTGCCAGCACCGATAGTCGGCCAGATCAGCCCCAGCATTTT. Encoded protein: CASTDSRPDQPQHF. This sequence joins TRBV6-6 and TRBJ1-5, with D uncertain. The CDR3 contains 14 residues. Germline V gene sequence: CDR1 MNHNY, CDR2 SVGAGI (reference sequence). Deletions cut 7 bases from V and 5 bases from J, with 15 bases between.

The chain uses TRBV28 and TRBJ2-7; tentatively, D is TRBD2 (5 bases). Trimming took 4 bases from V and 4 from J, leaving 20 bases between them. There are 16 residues in the CDR3. Per the germline V gene, CDR1 is MDHEN and CDR2 is SYDVKM. This chain's CDR3 is CASSSPAVGRTYEQYF. For the CDR3, the DNA is TGTGCCAGCAGTTCCCCCGCGGTGGGCAGGACTTACGAGCAGTACTTC.

The chain has TRBV12-5 and TRBJ2-3, with TRBD2 identical over 8 bases. Germline V gene sequence: CDR1 LGHNT, CDR2 FRNRAP. The V and J ends lost 8 bases and 9 bases, in that order; junction bases with no gene match: 4. This CDR3 has 11 amino acids. In nucleotides, the CDR3 is TGTGCTAGTACTAGCGGCCTAACGCAGTATTTT. Residues: CASTSGLTQYF. Combining the CDR3 with reference TRBV12-5 and TRBJ2-3 gives the whole variable domain DARVTQTPRHKVTEMGQEVTMRCQPILGHNTVFWYRQTMMQGLELLAYFRNRAPLDDSGMPKDRFSAEMPDATLATLKIQPSEPRDSAVYFCASTSGLTQYFGPGTRLTVL.

The rearrangement joins TRBV5-4 to TRBJ2-5; D possibly uses TRBD1 or TRBD2 (5 bases each). V lost 0 bases, J lost 2 bases, and 14 bases lay in between. Germline CDR1 and CDR2: SGHNT and YYREEE (reference sequence). The CDR3 sequence is 16 residues long. In nucleotides, the CDR3 is TGTGCCAGCAGCTTGGATATAGGTGGGGGTCAAGAGACCCAGTACTTC. Amino acids: CASSLDIGGGQETQYF. The variable domain in full, completed from reference TRBV5-4 and TRBJ2-5, reads ETGVTQSPTHLIKTRGQQVTLRCSSQSGHNTVSWYQQALGQGPQFIFQYYREEENGRGNFPPRFSGLQFPNYSSELNVNALELDDSALYLCASSLDIGGGQETQYFGPGTRLLVL.

This chain joins TRBV5-6 and TRBJ1-1; 9 bases agree with TRBD1. The CDR3 runs to 14 residues. Losses at the gene ends were 4 bases for V and 10 bases for J; bases not matched to a gene: 11. Germline V lookup: CDR1 SGHDT, CDR2 YYEEEE. Written as DNA, the CDR3 is TGTGCCAGCAGCATAGGACAGGGGACATTCAGAGCTTTCTTT. Translation: CASSIGQGTFRAFF.

The chain has TRBV28 and TRBJ1-1, with TRBD1 identical over 10 bases. V gave up 6 bases and J gave up 3 bases; unmatched junction bases: 10. Germline CDR1 MDHEN, CDR2 SYDVKM. CDR3 length: 16 amino acids. The CDR3 spells CASSDRDRGVDTEAFF. DNA of the CDR3: TGTGCCAGCAGCGACCGGGACAGGGGTGTTGACACTGAAGCTTTCTTT.

The rearrangement links TRBV3-1 (or the pseudogene TRBV3-2) to TRBJ1-1, with TRBD1 as a possible D gene (5 bases). Germline CDR1 and CDR2: LGHDT and YNNKEL (reference sequence). CDR3 length: 15 residues. V lost 1 base and J 3 bases, leaving 12 bases between the germline ends. CDR3 nucleotide sequence: TGTGCCAGCAGCCAAGGGGGGGGGACCTACACTGAAGCTTTCTTT. Translating it yields CASSQGGGTYTEAFF.

This clone was seen only once. The J gene is TRBJ2-1, the V gene TRBV7-2; TRBD2 matches 11 bases. Trimming took 5 bases from V and 4 from J; bases not matched to a gene: 4. Germline CDR1 reads SGHTA; CDR2 reads FQGNSA. The CDR3 has 15 amino acids. The CDR3 DNA follows: TGTGCCAGCAGCACGGGACTAGCGGAATACAATGAGCAGTTCTTC. Protein: CASSTGLAEYNEQFF.

The chain uses TRBV19 and TRBJ1-4; D is undetermined. Germline V CDR1 and CDR2: LNHDA, SQIVND (reference sequence). The CDR3 loop spans 13 amino acids. V dropped 7 bases and J dropped 8 bases, with 14 bases sitting between them. CDR3 nucleotide sequence: TGTGCCAGTACCATCCCGGGAGGGGAAAAACTGTTTTTT. Residues: CASTIPGGEKLFF.

The V call is TRBV27, the J call TRBJ2-5; 7 bases align to TRBD1. The CDR3 is 15 amino acids. Trimming removed 2 bases from V and 5 bases from J; junction bases left unmatched: 8. Looked up from germline, CDR1 is MNHEY and CDR2 is SMNVEV (reference sequence). The CDR3 DNA sequence: TGTGCCAGCAGTTTAGGGAAGGGGGCGCCGGAGACCCAGTACTTC. Translated, it gives CASSLGKGAPETQYF.

This chain connects TRBV7-9 to TRBJ2-3; tentative D call: TRBD1 (6 bases). Germline lookup yields CDR1 SEHNR and CDR2 FQNEAQ (reference sequence). The CDR3 is made up of 14 amino acids. V was cut by 4 bases and J by 0 bases, with 8 bases left in between. CDR3 nucleotides: TGTGCCAGCAGCTGGACAGTGAGCACAGATACGCAGTATTTT. It codes for CASSWTVSTDTQYF.

The rearrangement links TRBV5-1 to TRBJ2-7; tentatively, D is TRBD1 or TRBD2 (5 bases each). Per germline, CDR1 SGHRS and CDR2 YFSETQ. The CDR3 extends over 14 amino acids. V was cut by 0 bases and J by 4 bases, with 11 bases left in between. The CDR3 DNA reads as TGCGCCAGCAGCTTGGGGGGGTCTGCGTACGAGCAGTACTTC. Its protein product is CASSLGGSAYEQYF.

This CDR3 is CAIWDDSMNTEAFF. The CDR3 nucleotides are TGTGCCATCTGGGACGACAGCATGAACACTGAAGCTTTCTTT. The rearrangement links TRBV10-3 to TRBJ1-1, with D possibly matching TRBD1 (5 bases). Germline V lookup: CDR1 ENHRY, CDR2 SYGVKD. The germline V and J ends were trimmed by 8 bases and 0 bases, with 13 bases remaining between them. This CDR3 is 14 amino acids long.

The V gene is TRBV14, the J gene TRBJ1-4; 11 bases line up with TRBD1. The V segment lost 6 bases and the J segment 7 bases; nucleotides outside the gene matches: 4. Germline CDR1 reads SGHDN; CDR2 reads FVKESK. The CDR3 has 14 residues. The CDR3, as DNA: TGTGCCAGCAGTCGGGACAGGGGGTTTGAAAAACTGTTTTTT. The encoded protein is CASSRDRGFEKLFF.

The V and J genes are TRBV7-2 and TRBJ1-2; TRBD1 matches 7 bases. There are 13 residues in the CDR3. Unmatched junction bases numbered 10, after V lost 1 base and J lost 14 bases. CDR1 and CDR2 (germline): SGHTA, FQGNSA. CDR3: CASSLVVGTVLTF. The CDR3 region has the DNA TGTGCCAGCAGCTTAGTGGTAGGGACAGTCTTAACCTTC.

This sequence joins TRBV5-1 and TRBJ1-4; 11 positions agree with TRBD1. This CDR3 contains 15 residues. The germline CDR1 and CDR2 sequences are SGHRS and YFSETQ. The junction had 9 bases not matched to a gene; V was cut back by 6 bases and J by 8 bases. The CDR3 nucleotides are TGCGCCAGCACGCCTACCGGGACAGGGGGAGAAAAACTGTTTTTT. It encodes CASTPTGTGGEKLFF.

This clone was found a few times. The chain has TRBV6-5 and TRBJ2-1, with D unclear. The V gene lost 6 bases and the J gene lost 4 bases, with 7 bases spanning the gap. The CDR3 extends over 12 amino acids. Germline CDR1 MNHEY, CDR2 SVGAGI. CDR3 in amino acids: CASRAGYNEQFF. CDR3 nucleotides: TGTGCCAGCAGGGCCGGATACAATGAGCAGTTCTTC.

The rearrangement joins TRBV19 to TRBJ2-1; TRBD1 might be the D (6 bases). Trimming pared 5 bases from V and 8 bases from J, leaving 22 bases between. CDR1 is LNHDA and CDR2 is SQIVND in the germline V gene (reference sequence). The CDR3 totals 16 residues. The CDR3 DNA follows: TGTGCCAGTAGTCAGGGGATCAGCGGCAGGGTAGATGAGCAGTTCTTC. Its translation: CASSQGISGRVDEQFF.